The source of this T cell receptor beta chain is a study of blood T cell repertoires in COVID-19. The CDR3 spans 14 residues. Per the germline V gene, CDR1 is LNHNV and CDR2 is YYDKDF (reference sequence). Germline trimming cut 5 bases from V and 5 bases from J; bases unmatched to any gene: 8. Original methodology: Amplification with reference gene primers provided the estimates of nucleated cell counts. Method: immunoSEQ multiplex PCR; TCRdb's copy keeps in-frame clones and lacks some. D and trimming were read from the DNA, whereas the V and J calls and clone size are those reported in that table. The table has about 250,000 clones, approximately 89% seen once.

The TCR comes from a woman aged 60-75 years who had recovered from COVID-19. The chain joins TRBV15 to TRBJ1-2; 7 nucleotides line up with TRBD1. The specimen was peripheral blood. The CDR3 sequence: CATSLSGTEYGYTF. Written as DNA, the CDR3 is TGTGCCACCAGCCTATCAGGGACAGAATATGGCTACACCTTC.